The 26 T cell receptor beta chains in this list originate from one sample, sequenced in a study of early T cells in non-severe SARS-CoV-2 infection. A single record per CDR3 protein comes from TCRdb applying MiXCR to the 5' RACE reads. The repertoire has approximately 97,000 distinct CDR3 sequences, 11% of them found once; the top ten carry approximately 4.5%. The sequencing here drew on whole blood, taken at baseline. These receptors came from an adult who was a healthcare worker with PCR-confirmed SARS-CoV-2 infection or an uninfected control (not recorded which).

This clonotype is a singleton in its sample. This sequence joins TRBV4-2 and TRBJ2-7, with a possible D match to TRBD2 (5 bases). The CDR3 spans 18 residues. Trimming took 0 bases from V and 4 from J, leaving 22 bases between them. Germline V gene sequence: CDR1 LGHNA, CDR2 YNFKEQ. CDR3 sequence: CASSQDSIATTEAYEQYF. CDR3 coding DNA: TGTGCCAGCAGCCAAGATTCGATTGCGACTACGGAGGCTTACGAGCAGTACTTC.

This clonotype was observed at least ten times. CDR3 in amino acids: CASSPRTSFSYGYTF. For the CDR3, the DNA is TGTGCCAGCAGCCCAAGGACTAGTTTTTCCTATGGCTACACCTTC. The gene calls are TRBV9 and TRBJ1-2; D remains ambiguous. From germline, CDR1 is SGDLS and CDR2 YYNGEE. This CDR3 is 15 amino acids long. Trimming pared 4 bases from V and 4 bases from J, leaving 17 bases between.

This chain links TRBV7-3 with TRBJ2-1, with D perhaps matching TRBD2 (5 bases). Looked up from germline, CDR1 is SGHTA and CDR2 is FQGTGA. The CDR3 has 14 residues. Trimming stripped 3 bases from V and 5 bases from J, with 11 bases between. The CDR3 loop reads CASSLKGSDNEQFF. The CDR3 DNA reads TGTGCCAGCAGCTTGAAGGGTAGCGACAATGAGCAGTTCTTC.

This sequence joins TRBV11-2 and TRBJ1-1; D remains ambiguous. The V and J ends lost 2 bases and 0 bases respectively, with 4 bases between them. The CDR3 loop spans 13 amino acids. Germline values: CDR1 SGHAT, CDR2 FQNNGV. The CDR3 nucleotides read TGTGCCAGCAGCTTATTCATGAACACTGAAGCTTTCTTT. It specifies CASSLFMNTEAFF. Full variable domain (rest looked up from reference TRBV11-2 and TRBJ1-1): EAGVAQSPRYKIIEKRQSVAFWCNPISGHATLYWYQQILGQGPKLLIQFQNNGVVDDSQLPKDRFSAERLKGVDSTLKIQPAKLEDSAVYLCASSLFMNTEAFFGQGTRLTVV.

In its sample, this clonotype was seen a few times. The rearrangement joins TRBV4-3 to TRBJ1-2, with D uncertain. The germline V and J ends were trimmed by 0 bases and 5 bases, with 10 bases remaining between them. CDR1 is LGHNA and CDR2 is YSLEER in the germline V gene. The CDR3 is made up of 14 amino acids. The chain's CDR3 is CASSQDGTMYGYTF. CDR3 DNA sequence: TGCGCCAGCAGCCAAGATGGAACGATGTATGGCTACACCTTC.

This clonotype appeared many times. This chain uses TRBV6-6 with TRBJ2-3; 11 bases match TRBD2. CDR1 and CDR2 (germline): MNHNY, SVGAGI (reference sequence). Trimming cost V 6 bases and J 3 bases; bases outside gene matches: 17. The CDR3 consists of 19 residues. The CDR3 DNA follows: TGTGCCAGCAGGAATAGCGGGGGGGTATCGTTTGGGAGAACAGATACGCAGTATTTT. This encodes CASRNSGGVSFGRTDTQYF.

This chain uses TRBV12-3 or TRBV12-4 with TRBJ2-1; 7 bases align to TRBD1. The CDR3 sequence is 14 residues long. Unmatched junction bases numbered 3, after V lost 5 bases and J lost 2 bases. CDR3 sequence: CASSRQGPYNEQFF. For the CDR3, the DNA is TGTGCCAGCAGTCGACAGGGCCCCTACAATGAGCAGTTCTTC.

V and J are TRBV7-2 and TRBJ2-3; D might be TRBD1 (5 bases). The germline CDR1 and CDR2 sequences are SGHTA and FQGNSA. V lost 2 bases to trimming and J lost 6 bases, with 27 bases between them. This CDR3 comprises 19 residues. The CDR3 DNA reads as TGTGCCAGCAGCTTATTATGGCCCCCTCCTCATAGGGGCCGTGATACGCAGTATTTT. Translation gives CASSLLWPPPHRGRDTQYF.

This clonotype came up many times. The V and J genes are TRBV13 and TRBJ2-2, with TRBD1 matching 7 bases. Germline assignment: CDR1 PRHDT and CDR2 FYEKMQ (reference sequence). V lost 4 bases, J lost 5 bases, and 10 bases stayed unmatched. The CDR3 extends over 16 amino acids. The CDR3: CASSSRRGQETGELFF. CDR3 nucleotides: TGTGCCAGCAGCTCACGAAGGGGGCAAGAGACCGGGGAGCTGTTTTTT.

Only a few counts were recorded for this clonotype. The genes are TRBV28 and TRBJ1-5; D is perhaps TRBD1 (5 bases). Germline V CDR1 and CDR2: MDHEN, SYDVKM. The CDR3 length is 12 residues. Deletions cut 7 bases from V and 4 bases from J, with 8 bases between. CDR3 sequence (DNA): TGTGCCAGCAACTGGGGGAATCAGCCCCAGCATTTT. It yields the protein CASNWGNQPQHF.

This clonotype turned up a few times. The genes are TRBV11-2 and TRBJ2-5; 8 nucleotides match TRBD2. The CDR3 consists of 13 residues. The V gene end was trimmed by 5 bases and the J gene end by 4 bases; junction bases not matched to a gene: 3. CDR1 and CDR2 from the germline V gene are SGHAT and FQNNGV. CDR3 coding DNA: TGTGCCAGCAGCCCGGGACTAGGAGAGACCCAGTACTTC. As protein: CASSPGLGETQYF.

The table lists this clonotype with many counts. This chain joins TRBV7-2 and TRBJ1-3; 10 bases match TRBD1. Trimming took 2 bases from V and 6 from J; bases not matched to a gene: 4. Germline CDR1 reads SGHTA; CDR2 reads FQGNSA. This CDR3 has 15 residues. CDR3 nucleotide sequence: TGTGCCAGCAGCTTACGAGGGACAGGGGTAAACACCATATATTTT. Its translation: CASSLRGTGVNTIYF.

This clonotype was observed a few times. V is TRBV7-9 and J is TRBJ1-3; 7 positions agree with TRBD1. CDR3 size: 14 residues. V lost 4 bases, J lost 1 base, and 1 base stayed unmatched. In germline, CDR1 is SEHNR, CDR2 FQNEAQ (reference sequence). CDR3 in amino acids: CASSWDSSGNTIYF. DNA of the CDR3: TGTGCCAGCAGCTGGGACAGTTCTGGAAACACCATATATTTT.

The rearrangement links TRBV5-4 to TRBJ2-3; D might be TRBD1 (5 bases). With 0 bases removed from V and 2 bases from J, the gap between germline ends came to 10 bases. This CDR3 has 15 amino acids. Germline V gene lookup returns CDR1 SGHNT and CDR2 YYREEE (reference sequence). CDR3 nucleotides: TGTGCCAGCAGCTTGGATGGACAAACCACAGATACGCAGTATTTT. This translates into CASSLDGQTTDTQYF.

The chain is built from TRBV30 and TRBJ2-3; the D is unclear. V was trimmed by 1 base and J by 3 bases, leaving 5 bases between them. CDR3 length: 12 residues. The germline gives CDR1 GTSNPN, CDR2 SVGIG (reference sequence). CDR3 DNA sequence: TGTGCCTGGAGTGACCGAACAGATACGCAGTATTTT. It specifies CAWSDRTDTQYF.

The rearrangement uses TRBV4-2 and TRBJ2-7; a possible D gene is TRBD1 (6 bases). The V and J ends lost 0 bases and 4 bases respectively, with 10 bases between them. Germline V gene lookup returns CDR1 LGHNA and CDR2 YNFKEQ. CDR3 size: 14 residues. The CDR3 DNA reads as TGTGCCAGCAGCCAAGATTACAGGGCGTACGAGCAGTACTTC. This translates into CASSQDYRAYEQYF.

This clonotype was counted many times. The J gene is TRBJ1-2, the V gene TRBV9; D uncertain. The CDR3 runs 14 residues. The germline gives CDR1 SGDLS, CDR2 YYNGEE. V dropped 0 bases and J dropped 5 bases, with 11 bases sitting between them. The DNA for the CDR3 is TGTGCCAGCAGCGTAGACATACGCTCGTATGGCTACACCTTC. Its translation is CASSVDIRSYGYTF.

This rearrangement joins TRBV18 to TRBJ1-1; maybe TRBD1 (5 bases). The V end was cut by 3 bases, the J end by 6 bases, with 8 bases between. The CDR3 runs to 12 residues. Germline V gene data show CDR1 as KGHSH and CDR2 as LQKENI. The CDR3 DNA reads TGTGCCAGCTCACCCGGGACGTCTGAAGCTTTCTTT. Translating it yields CASSPGTSEAFF.

V usage is TRBV10-3 and J usage is TRBJ1-1; D not resolved. The germline CDR1 and CDR2 sequences are ENHRY and SYGVKD. Trimming removed 1 base at V and 2 bases at J, with 8 bases between. The CDR3 consists of 14 residues. CDR3 DNA sequence: TGTGCCATCAGTGAGTGGTCAGGTAACACTGAAGCTTTCTTT. Its translation is CAISEWSGNTEAFF.

In this sample, this clonotype turned up a few times. The V call is TRBV5-1, the J call TRBJ2-1; 12 bases are shared with TRBD1. This CDR3 is built from 16 residues. CDR1 and CDR2 (germline): SGHRS, YFSETQ. V shed 1 base, J shed 10 bases, and the junction held 9 bases outside the gene matches. The CDR3 sequence: CASSLSEGTGGREQFF. The CDR3 DNA sequence: TGCGCCAGCAGCTTGTCCGAGGGGACAGGGGGCAGGGAGCAGTTCTTC.

This clonotype has a count of ten or more. The J gene is TRBJ2-1, the V gene TRBV10-2; the D gene is possibly TRBD2 (5 bases). Between the trimmed V and J ends, which lost 2 bases and 4 bases, there was a span of 9 bases. The CDR3 spans 14 residues. The germline gives CDR1 WSHSY, CDR2 SAAADI. The CDR3 loop is CASSEKAEYNEQFF. CDR3 DNA: TGCGCCAGCAGTGAGAAAGCGGAGTACAATGAGCAGTTCTTC.

The V call is TRBV6-2 or TRBV6-3, the J call TRBJ2-1; D is unresolved. Per germline, CDR1 MNHEY and CDR2 SVGEGT. CDR3 size: 11 residues. Trimming left V 7 bases short and J 7 bases short, with 8 bases between. CDR3 in DNA: TGTGCCAGCACCAACGGGAATGAGCAGTTCTTC. Residues: CASTNGNEQFF.

This clonotype was found many times. CDR3 in DNA: TGTGCCGCCCGGCTAGAAGTCCAAGATACGCAGTATTTT. It codes for CAARLEVQDTQYF. This sequence joins TRBV10-3 and TRBJ2-3; D is unclear. This CDR3 contains 13 residues. The V and J ends lost 11 bases and 5 bases respectively, with 17 bases between them. Germline values: CDR1 ENHRY, CDR2 SYGVKD.

Only a few counts were recorded for this clonotype. The chain carries TRBV10-1 and TRBJ2-2; 9 bases match TRBD2. V lost 4 bases and J lost 6; bases outside the gene matches: 6. The CDR3 spans 15 residues. CDR1 and CDR2 from the germline V gene are WNHNN and SYGVQD (reference sequence). In nucleotides, the CDR3 is TGCGCCAGCAGTGGCGATAGCGGGAGACCCGGGGAGCTGTTTTTT. Translating it yields CASSGDSGRPGELFF.

This clonotype was counted a few times. This chain uses TRBV29-1 with TRBJ2-5; no firm D call. Trimming took 5 bases from V and 0 from J, leaving 10 bases between them. Germline V gene data show CDR1 as SQVTM and CDR2 as ANQGSEA. The CDR3 consists of 13 residues. The CDR3 reads CSVRIQNQETQYF. Here the CDR3 DNA reads TGCAGCGTTAGGATCCAGAACCAAGAGACCCAGTACTTC.

This clonotype has at least ten counts. The chain recombines TRBV7-8 with TRBJ2-7, with D possibly TRBD1 on 6 matching bases. With 1 base removed from V and 3 bases from J, the gap between germline ends came to 10 bases. CDR3 length equals 14 residues. The germline V gene encodes CDR1 SGHVS and CDR2 FQNEAQ. The CDR3 sequence is CASSLDRVIYEQYF. The CDR3 region has the DNA TGTGCCAGCAGCTTAGACAGGGTAATCTACGAGCAGTACTTC.